The rows below give T cell receptor beta chains drawn from one sample of a study of T cells in Graves' hyperthyroidism and ophthalmopathy. MiXCR, applied by TCRdb to the multiplex PCR reads, yields one record per CDR3 protein. The table includes about 520,000 distinct CDR3 sequences, around 24% detected once. The sample consisted of blood. The receptor set was obtained from a young woman with Graves' ophthalmopathy. Each CDR3 is given with its conserved first and last residue. A D gene is named only where the DNA matches it firmly. Some rows mark clone size as missing; the rest say once, few, many or name a class of expanded clone.

>TRBV7-9|-|-|TRBJ1-1
TGTGCCAGCAGCTGGGGGGGAACGGACACTGAAGCTTTCTTT
CASSWGGTDTEAFF
>TRBV6-1|-|TRBD2|TRBJ2-7
TGTGCCAGCAGGCCCGGACTAGCGGGAGCCGAGCAGTACTTC
CASRPGLAGAEQYF
>TRBV7-2|many|TRBD2|TRBJ2-7
TGTGCCAGCAGCTTAGCGGGACTATCCTACGAGCAGTACTTC
CASSLAGLSYEQYF
>TRBV24-1|many|-|TRBJ1-2
TGTGCCACCAGTGACCCCGGAGGGACGGCCTTTTATGGCTACACCTTC
CATSDPGGTAFYGYTF
>TRBV20-1|-|TRBD2|TRBJ2-7
TGCAGTGCTAGTCGGCTAGCGGGATCCTACGAGCAGTACTTC
CSASRLAGSYEQYF
>TRBV20-1|many|-|TRBJ2-5
TGCAGTGCTACGCCGGCCGCACAAGAGACCCAGTACTTC
CSATPAAQETQYF
>TRBV2|many|TRBD1|TRBJ2-7
TGTGCCAGCAGCGCCGGGACAGGGCTCTACGAGCAGTACTTC
CASSAGTGLYEQYF
>TRBV7-8|-|TRBD1|TRBJ1-2
TGTGCCAGCAGCCCCAAAGGGGACAGGAATGGCTACACCTTC
CASSPKGDRNGYTF
>TRBV5-1|many|-|TRBJ1-3
TGCGCCAGCAGCGACGGGGGCGAAGGAAACACCATATATTTT
CASSDGGEGNTIYF
>TRBV3-1|few|-|TRBJ2-7
TGTGCCAGCAGCCAAGGTTTGAGTAATAACTACGAGCAGTACTTC
CASSQGLSNNYEQYF
>TRBV29-1|-|TRBD1|TRBJ2-7
TGCAGCGTGCCCGGGACAGAGACCTACGAGCAGTACTTC
CSVPGTETYEQYF